This T cell receptor beta chain was identified during a study of blood T cells in healthy people across ages. Whole-study findings and limits: Fewer expanded clones and more diversity marked long-lived versus aged donors.

The length of the CDR3 is 12 residues. The V and J ends lost 3 bases and 3 bases respectively, with 9 bases between them. Per germline, CDR1 DFQATT and CDR2 SNEGSKA (reference sequence). This clonotype was observed a handful of times. Its antigen is not identified. A second PCR of about 7 to 11 cycles used a sample-barcoded 5' primer and a J-beta primer mix. MiXCR was run by TCRdb on the 5' RACE reads, yielding one entry per CDR3 protein. The table lists roughly 700,000 distinct CDR3 sequences, 49% of them singletons. The gene calls are TRBV20-1 and TRBJ2-7; D might be TRBD2 (5 bases). The sequencing input was blood. The clonotype comes from an older woman in good health. For the CDR3, the DNA is TGCAGTGCTAGTCGGGAAATCTACGAGCAGTACTTC. Translated, it gives CSASREIYEQYF.